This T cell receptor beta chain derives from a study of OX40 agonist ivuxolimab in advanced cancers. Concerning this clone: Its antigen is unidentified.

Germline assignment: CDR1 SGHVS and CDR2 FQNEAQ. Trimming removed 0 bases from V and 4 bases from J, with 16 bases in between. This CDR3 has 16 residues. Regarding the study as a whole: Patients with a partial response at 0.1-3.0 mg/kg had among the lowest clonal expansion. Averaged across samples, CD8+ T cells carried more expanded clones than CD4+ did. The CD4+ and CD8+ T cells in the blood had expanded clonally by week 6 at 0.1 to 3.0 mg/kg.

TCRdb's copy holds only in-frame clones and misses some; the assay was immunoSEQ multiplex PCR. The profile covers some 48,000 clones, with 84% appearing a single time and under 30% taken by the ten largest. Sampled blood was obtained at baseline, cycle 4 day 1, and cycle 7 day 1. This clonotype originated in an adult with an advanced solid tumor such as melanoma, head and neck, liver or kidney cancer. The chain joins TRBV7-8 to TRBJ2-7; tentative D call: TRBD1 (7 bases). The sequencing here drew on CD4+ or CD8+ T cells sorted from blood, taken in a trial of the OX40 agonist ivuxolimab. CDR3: CASSLATSPGGYEQYF. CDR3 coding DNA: TGTGCCAGCAGCTTAGCGACTTCCCCAGGGGGGTACGAGCAGTACTTC.